This TCR beta chain was identified in a study of cytotoxic CD8 clonotypes in ibrutinib-treated CLL. This table comes from immunoSEQ multiplex PCR, and its TCRdb copy is limited to in-frame clones, with some not included. The table lists some 140,000 clones, approximately 81% of them singletons. Trimming removed 4 bases from V and 8 bases from J, with 14 bases in between. The CDR3 has 13 amino acids. The germline gives CDR1 SNHLY, CDR2 FYNNEI. The sample in question was PBMCs, obtained after 12 months of ibrutinib treatment. The clonotype originates from a human donor with chronic lymphocytic leukemia. V gene TRBV2 combines with J gene TRBJ1-2; D is unclear. CDR3 DNA: TGTGCCAGCAGTGGCTTTGGCCTATTCGGCTACACCTTC. Its translation: CASSGFGLFGYTF.